This TCR beta chain was captured by sequencing in a study of monozygotic twins with inflammatory bowel disease. Germline CDR1 and CDR2: SGDLS and YYNGEE. This CDR3 has 15 amino acids. With respect to this clonotype: Its specificity is unknown.

After re-calling the 5' RACE reads, TCRdb lists one entry per CDR3 protein, DNA absent. The table lists roughly 100,000 distinct CDR3 sequences. Regarding the study as a whole: Lower sharing of clonotypes with other individuals was seen in IBD patients than in healthy twins. This was most marked in patients showing signs of disease activity.

This clonotype was obtained from a human donor with ulcerative colitis or Crohn's disease, or a healthy co-twin of an affected twin (not recorded which). The chain combines TRBV9 with TRBJ2-7; the TRBD1 assignment by TCRdb is unverifiable without DNA. The material sequenced was blood. The CDR3 spells CASSVGPGSTYEQYF.